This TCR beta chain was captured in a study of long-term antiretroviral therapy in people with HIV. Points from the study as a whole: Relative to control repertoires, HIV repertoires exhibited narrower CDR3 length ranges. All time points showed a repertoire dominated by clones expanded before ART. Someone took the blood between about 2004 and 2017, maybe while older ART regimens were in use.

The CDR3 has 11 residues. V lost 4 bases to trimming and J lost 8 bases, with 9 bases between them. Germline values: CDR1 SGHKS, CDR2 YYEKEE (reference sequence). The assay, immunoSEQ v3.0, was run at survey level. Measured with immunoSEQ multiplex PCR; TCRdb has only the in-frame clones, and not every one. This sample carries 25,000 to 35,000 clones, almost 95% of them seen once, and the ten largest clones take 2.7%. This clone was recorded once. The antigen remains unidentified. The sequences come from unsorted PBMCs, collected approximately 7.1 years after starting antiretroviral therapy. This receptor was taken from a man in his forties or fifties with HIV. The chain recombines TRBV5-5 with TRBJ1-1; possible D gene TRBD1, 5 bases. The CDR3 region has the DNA TGTGCCAGCAGCCTCGGGACGGAAGCTTTCTTT. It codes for CASSLGTEAFF.